This is a list of T cell receptor beta chains from one sample in a study of blood T cell repertoires in COVID-19. Repertoires were generated with immunoSEQ multiplex PCR, while TCRdb's copy carries only in-frame clones and drops some. The table records about 150,000 clones, approximately 85% of them present only once. The sample taken for sequencing was PBMCs or T cells enriched from blood (not recorded which). The receptor set was obtained from a woman aged 45 to 65 with acute COVID-19. Each CDR3 is given without its conserved first and last residue. Each record gives: V gene, J gene, CDR3 protein.

TRBV30	TRBJ2-7	AWSGDSEQY
TRBV7-9	TRBJ1-2	ASSPQTGGYGYT
TRBV9	TRBJ2-7	ASSVAGEVYEQY
TRBV5-1	TRBJ2-1	ASSLSAGGLSYNEQF
TRBV19	TRBJ2-1	ASSIASASSYNEQF
TRBV4-1	TRBJ1-2	ASSLWGRDRGRDYGYT
TRBV20-1	TRBJ1-1	SATGNTEAF
TRBV7-8	TRBJ2-3	ASSLRRESADTQY
TRBV29-1	TRBJ2-3	SAGGGAADTQY
TRBV25-1	TRBJ1-2	ASSERQGVLNYGYT
TRBV6-5	TRBJ2-1	ASSSTGGEF
TRBV28	TRBJ1-2	ATNMRGLDYGYT
TRBV5-6	TRBJ2-7	ASSLVPFEQY
TRBV9	TRBJ1-6	ASSVAAFPGNSPLH
TRBV21-1	TRBJ2-7	ASSKGLAGGPGEQY
TRBV28	TRBJ1-1	ASSSGFSFNTEAF
TRBV29-1	TRBJ2-5	SVERELAGGPRETQY
TRBV7-9	TRBJ2-7	ASSLGQGASDEQY
TRBV5-6	TRBJ2-2	ASSLVRGPNTGELF
TRBV21-1	TRBJ2-1	ASSHPQGTGKSTSCSYNEQF
TRBV28	TRBJ2-3	ASSSAGLAGYTDTQY
TRBV7-9	TRBJ1-3	ASSPKAVASGNTIY
TRBV25-1	TRBJ2-3	ASTLAGGFTDTQY
TRBV5-1	TRBJ2-3	ASGREGQPTDTQY
TRBV5-5	TRBJ1-2	ASSLEAGGLGYT